Following are 28 T cell receptor beta chains from one sample sequenced in a study of T cells after yellow fever vaccination. TCRdb reprocessed the 5' RACE reads with MiXCR, giving one entry per CDR3 protein. Of 500,000 to 650,000 distinct CDR3 sequences detected, 9% to 15% appear once; the ten largest clones hold 14% to 15%. The sample was PBMCs, taken on the day of the yellow fever booster vaccination. The receptors shown here come from a man aged 30-40 years who received the YFV17D yellow fever vaccine.

The sample holds a few counts of this clonotype. The chain carries TRBV7-9 and TRBJ2-5; the D is unclear. Germline values: CDR1 SEHNR, CDR2 FQNEAQ (reference sequence). V was shortened by 5 bases and J by 3 bases, with 19 bases between the two germline ends. This CDR3 is built from 16 residues. The CDR3 here is CASSVKTTWKEETQYF. The CDR3, as DNA: TGTGCCAGCAGCGTAAAGACGACATGGAAAGAAGAGACCCAGTACTTC.

This clonotype showed up just a few times. This chain connects TRBV29-1 to TRBJ2-5, with TRBD2 as a possible D gene (6 bases). Germline lookup yields CDR1 SQVTM and CDR2 ANQGSEA. This CDR3 comprises 11 residues. Trimming removed 0 bases at V and 7 bases at J, with 6 bases between. CDR3 coding DNA: TGCAGCGTTGAAGAGGGAGGGACCCAGTACTTC. Its protein is CSVEEGGTQYF. Full variable domain (remainder filled in from reference TRBV29-1 and TRBJ2-5): SAVISQKPSRDICQRGTSLTIQCQVDSQVTMMFWYRQQPGQSLTLIATANQGSEATYESGFVIDKFPISRPNLTFSTLTVSNMSPEDSSIYLCSVEEGGTQYFGPGTRLLVL.

This clonotype appeared a few times. CDR3 sequence reads: CASSALGEQYF. The CDR3 bases are TGTGCCAGCAGTGCCCTAGGCGAGCAGTACTTC. This sequence joins TRBV2 and TRBJ2-7; D gene ambiguous. Trimming took off 4 bases at V and 6 bases at J, with 7 bases between the two ends. This CDR3 comprises 11 residues. Germline V gene lookup returns CDR1 SNHLY and CDR2 FYNNEI.

The chain joins TRBV29-1 to TRBJ2-1; TRBD2 matches at 13 bases. The CDR3 runs 16 residues. The germline V gene has CDR1 SQVTM and CDR2 ANQGSEA. With 5 bases clipped from V and 4 bases from J, the junction kept 8 bases outside the gene matches. CDR3 protein: CSVTSGRAGTYNEQFF. DNA of the CDR3: TGCAGCGTTACTAGCGGGAGGGCCGGGACTTACAATGAGCAGTTCTTC.

This clonotype was seen only a few times. This chain joins TRBV6-5 and TRBJ2-7; 11 nucleotides match TRBD1. The CDR3 sequence is 15 residues long. Germline values: CDR1 MNHEY, CDR2 SVGAGI. V gave up 2 bases and J gave up 1 base; unmatched junction bases: 1. The CDR3 protein is CASSYGTGGSYEQYF. CDR3 bases: TGTGCCAGCAGTTACGGGACAGGGGGTTCCTACGAGCAGTACTTC.

This clonotype has a handful of counts. The V and J genes are TRBV29-1 and TRBJ2-3; 10 bases agree with TRBD2. Germline V gives CDR1 SQVTM, CDR2 ANQGSEA. CDR3 length: 17 amino acids. The J segment lost 6 bases and the V segment lost 4 bases, leaving 16 bases of the junction unmatched. CDR3 loop: CSVVWLAGDKATDTQYF. In DNA, the CDR3 is TGCAGCGTTGTTTGGCTAGCGGGAGACAAAGCGACCGATACGCAGTATTTT.

This clonotype showed up just a few times. The genes are TRBV5-1 and TRBJ2-1; D remains ambiguous. Trimming took off 1 base at V and 3 bases at J, with 11 bases between the two ends. The CDR3 totals 15 residues. The V gene's germline CDR1 is SGHRS and CDR2 YFSETQ. The CDR3 here is CASSLTLNSYNEQFF. For the CDR3, the DNA is TGCGCCAGCAGCTTGACTTTGAACAGCTACAATGAGCAGTTCTTC. The full variable domain, its missing parts supplied by reference TRBV5-1 and TRBJ2-1, is KAGVTQTPRYLIKTRGQQVTLSCSPISGHRSVSWYQQTPGQGLQFLFEYFSETQRNKGNFPGRFSGRQFSNSRSEMNVSTLELGDSALYLCASSLTLNSYNEQFFGPGTRLTVL.

There are a few counts of this clonotype. This chain links TRBV7-2 with TRBJ2-3; D is uncertain. The CDR3 has 13 amino acids. Germline loops: CDR1 SGHTA, CDR2 FQGNSA. Trimming took 4 bases from V and 4 from J, leaving 9 bases between them. Here the CDR3 DNA reads TGTGCCAGCAGCTCATCGCTAGCAGATACGCAGTATTTT. Translation: CASSSSLADTQYF. Filled out from reference TRBV7-2 and TRBJ2-3, the complete variable domain reads GAGVSQSPSNKVTEKGKDVELRCDPISGHTALYWYRQSLGQGLEFLIYFQGNSAPDKSGLPSDRFSAERTGGSVSTLTIQRTQQEDSAVYLCASSSSLADTQYFGPGTRLTVL.

In this sample, this clonotype turned up a few times. The chain is built from TRBV6-5 and TRBJ1-4; the D gene is possibly TRBD1 (5 bases). The CDR3 is made up of 18 amino acids. The germline V and J ends were trimmed by 4 bases and 5 bases, with 23 bases remaining between them. The germline gives CDR1 MNHEY, CDR2 SVGAGI. The DNA for the CDR3 is TGTGCCAGCAGTTTCGCCCCAAATAGACAGAGCCCGAATGAAAAACTGTTTTTT. Its protein is CASSFAPNRQSPNEKLFF.

The gene calls are TRBV25-1 and TRBJ2-7; D unresolved. This CDR3 spans 11 amino acids. V shed 5 bases and J shed 7 bases, with 9 bases lying between them. Germline CDR1 MGHDK, CDR2 SYGVNS. This chain's CDR3 is CASSWGREQYF. The CDR3 DNA follows: TGTGCCAGCAGTTGGGGTCGGGAGCAGTACTTC.

The rearrangement uses TRBV6-6 and TRBJ2-7; TRBD1 matches 9 bases. This CDR3 contains 13 residues. V lost 5 bases, J lost 5 bases, and 4 bases stayed unmatched. Germline V gene data show CDR1 as MNHNY and CDR2 as SVGAGI (reference sequence). DNA for the CDR3: TGTGCCAGCAGTCGGACAGGGGACCACGAGCAGTACTTC. It translates to CASSRTGDHEQYF.

This clonotype appeared a few times. The CDR3 DNA is TGTGCCACCAGTGATTTTGGCCGGGGGACAGATACGCAGTATTTT. Protein product: CATSDFGRGTDTQYF. This chain links TRBV24-1 with TRBJ2-3; maybe TRBD2 (6 bases). The CDR3 extends over 15 amino acids. V was pared by 1 base and J by 3 bases, with 10 bases between. The germline gives CDR1 KGHDR, CDR2 SFDVKD.

V gene TRBV10-3 combines with J gene TRBJ2-3, with a possible D match to TRBD1 (6 bases). CDR3 length: 17 residues. The germline CDR1 and CDR2 sequences are ENHRY and SYGVKD. Trimming cost V 3 bases and J 1 base, with 17 bases left between them. The DNA of the CDR3 is TGTGCCATCAGTGAATGGGACCGCGCAGGGGGCACAGATACGCAGTATTTT. Encoded protein: CAISEWDRAGGTDTQYF.

This clonotype was counted at least ten times. The chain joins TRBV7-9 to TRBJ2-4; perhaps TRBD1 as D (6 bases). V lost 1 base, J lost 7 bases, and 14 bases lay in between. CDR1 SEHNR and CDR2 FQNEAQ come from the germline V gene (reference sequence). The CDR3 consists of 15 residues. The CDR3: CASSLGAGDMNIQYF. CDR3 coding DNA: TGTGCCAGCAGCTTAGGAGCAGGGGATATGAACATTCAGTACTTC.

This clonotype was seen a few times. This chain joins TRBV5-4 and TRBJ2-1; unclear D gene. V was clipped by 3 bases and J by 5 bases, with 9 bases between them. Germline V gives CDR1 SGHNT, CDR2 YYREEE (reference sequence). The CDR3 is 13 residues long. DNA for the CDR3: TGTGCCAGCAGCTCAGAGAGAGACAATGAGCAGTTCTTC. Amino acids: CASSSERDNEQFF.

This clonotype has only a few counts. V gene TRBV18 combines with J gene TRBJ2-3, with D possibly being TRBD2 (6 bases). V was clipped by 5 bases and J by 4 bases, with 16 bases between them. CDR3 length equals 15 residues. CDR1 and CDR2 from the germline V gene are KGHSH and LQKENI. DNA for the CDR3: TGTGCCAGCTCAGGGGACTTACTCCCCCCAGATACGCAGTATTTT. The encoded protein is CASSGDLLPPDTQYF.

The rearrangement joins TRBV10-3 to TRBJ1-2, with TRBD1 matching over 9 bases. The V gene's germline CDR1 is ENHRY and CDR2 SYGVKD. J lost 2 bases, V lost 1 base, and 2 bases had no gene match. The CDR3 has 15 residues. CDR3 bases: TGTGCCATCAGTGAGTGGGGGACAGGGAACTATGGCTACACCTTC. Protein product: CAISEWGTGNYGYTF.

The V gene is TRBV7-9, the J gene TRBJ1-1; a possible D gene is TRBD1 (5 bases). The CDR3 is 13 residues long. In germline, CDR1 is SEHNR, CDR2 FQNEAQ (reference sequence). The V end lost 5 bases, the J end lost 4 bases, and 11 bases lay between the germline ends. Here the CDR3 reads CASSVAGTTEAFF. In DNA, the CDR3 is TGTGCCAGCAGCGTTGCCGGGACCACTGAAGCTTTCTTT.

This clonotype showed up just a few times. This chain joins TRBV4-3 and TRBJ2-1; TRBD2 is a possible D gene (5 bases). The CDR3 spans 13 residues. CDR1 is LGHNA and CDR2 is YSLEER in the germline V gene. V was cut by 0 bases and J by 7 bases, with 7 bases left in between. The CDR3 DNA reads TGCGCCAGCAGCCAAGAGAGGGCTAATGAGCAGTTCTTC. This sequence encodes CASSQERANEQFF.

The J gene is TRBJ1-2, the V gene TRBV4-3; unclear D gene. The length of the CDR3 is 17 residues. Germline V gives CDR1 LGHNA, CDR2 YSLEER. Between the trimmed V and J ends, which lost 0 bases and 0 bases, there was a span of 14 bases. CDR3: CASSQEAAGPANYGYTF. In DNA form, the CDR3 reads TGCGCCAGCAGCCAAGAGGCGGCAGGCCCTGCTAACTATGGCTACACCTTC.

This clonotype was observed many times. The V and J genes are TRBV6-2 or TRBV6-3 and TRBJ2-2; 9 bases match TRBD1. Germline V gene sequence: CDR1 MNHEY, CDR2 SVGEGT. This CDR3 contains 17 residues. V lost 6 bases to trimming and J lost 5 bases; unmatched junction nucleotides: 13. The CDR3 is CASSPHPGQGNTGELFF. CDR3 sequence (DNA): TGTGCCAGCAGCCCGCATCCGGGACAGGGAAATACCGGGGAGCTGTTTTTT.

The chain has TRBV7-9 and TRBJ2-5; no clear D gene. V gave up 2 bases and J gave up 5 bases, with 18 bases separating them. CDR1 is SEHNR and CDR2 is FQNEAQ in the germline V gene (reference sequence). This CDR3 spans 16 amino acids. CDR3: CASSLSASYARETQYF. The CDR3 region has the DNA TGTGCCAGCAGCTTATCCGCCTCCTATGCCAGGGAGACCCAGTACTTC.

The sample holds a few counts of this clonotype. V and J are TRBV7-3 and TRBJ2-1; no definite D call. The germline V gene encodes CDR1 SGHTA and CDR2 FQGTGA. V was cut by 1 base and J by 5 bases, with 9 bases left in between. The CDR3 is made up of 14 amino acids. CDR3 loop: CASSLMSKDNEQFF. CDR3 bases: TGTGCCAGCAGCTTAATGAGTAAGGACAATGAGCAGTTCTTC.

In its sample, this clonotype was seen a few times. CDR3 sequence reads: CSAPRLARENEQFF. The CDR3 DNA is TGCAGTGCTCCTAGACTAGCCCGTGAGAATGAGCAGTTCTTC. The gene calls are TRBV20-1 and TRBJ2-1; 7 nucleotides match TRBD2. The CDR3 has 14 amino acids. The trim removed 5 bases at V and 7 bases at J, leaving 11 bases unmatched. Germline values: CDR1 DFQATT, CDR2 SNEGSKA (reference sequence).

The chain links TRBV25-1 to TRBJ2-3; D possibly corresponds to TRBD2 (5 bases). This CDR3 contains 14 residues. The V and J ends lost 6 bases and 5 bases respectively, with 15 bases between them. Per germline, CDR1 MGHDK and CDR2 SYGVNS. The CDR3 region has the DNA TGTGCCAGCAGCGAACCGGGGTACTTAGATACGCAGTATTTT. It is translated as CASSEPGYLDTQYF.

This clonotype has only a few counts. The V call is TRBV11-1, the J call TRBJ2-1; D may be TRBD1 or TRBD2 (6 bases each). V was trimmed by 5 bases and J by 6 bases, leaving 14 bases between them. In germline, CDR1 is SGHAT, CDR2 FQDESV (reference sequence). This CDR3 has 14 residues. CDR3: CASSRGLPGNEQFF. CDR3 coding DNA: TGTGCCAGCAGCCGGGGGCTCCCTGGCAATGAGCAGTTCTTC.

The chain employs TRBV7-8 and TRBJ2-5; 9 nucleotides match TRBD2. CDR1 is SGHVS and CDR2 is FQNEAQ in the germline V gene. The trim removed 3 bases at V and 5 bases at J, leaving 4 bases unmatched. The CDR3 contains 14 residues. The CDR3 bases are TGTGCCAGCAGCTTTCGTAGCGGGAGTGAGACCCAGTACTTC. It encodes CASSFRSGSETQYF.

The sample holds many counts of this clonotype. This chain connects TRBV29-1 to TRBJ2-1; 9 nucleotides agree with TRBD2. Germline CDR1 is SQVTM and CDR2 is ANQGSEA. CDR3 length: 14 residues. The trim removed 4 bases at V and 9 bases at J, leaving 10 bases unmatched. The CDR3 region is CSVGVISGGGEQFF. The DNA of the CDR3 is TGCAGCGTTGGCGTCATTAGCGGGGGAGGTGAGCAGTTCTTC.